One TCR beta chain is described in this entry. This clonotype was detected many times. The antigen this receptor binds is unknown. Base qualities are not recorded, but no much larger clone differs from it by a single base. From cysteine to phenylalanine, the CDR3 is 14 amino acids long. The sequence is cut down to CDR3 DNA, 42 bases in frame from base 1. CDR1 and CDR2, per the germline V gene, are SGHTA and FQGNSA. V sheds 5 bases and J sheds 4 bases, leaving 15 bases between their ends. Sequencing took place on an Illumina HiSeq 1500. In TCRdb, the public reads were trimmed at Q25 with fastp and aligned with MiXCR, with productive beta chains retained. Each entry merges the rows of one CDR3 protein and shows their most common DNA and genes. For this sample the table gives about 180,000 distinct CDR3 sequences, of which approximately 15% were detected only once. 25% to 30% of the sample belongs to the ten largest clones.

This specimen comes from a study of T cell repertoires in cytomegalovirus infection (dated 2019 in TCRdb). Some background on the complete study: The HLA type of each donor mattered for the analysis, because public TCR beta signatures pointed to carriage of CMV infection along with the matching HLA type. The investigation overall reported the following: The ex vivo response was dominated by HLA-C-restricted CMV-specific TCR beta clonotypes, which also provided the single most frequent clonotype in two of eight donors. Cumulative frequency of public TCR beta family members discriminated carriers of CMV infection plus the relevant HLA type in this cohort and an independent approximately 350-donor cohort.

The TCR sequence derives from a human donor in good health (CMV status not recorded). Some clones in this sample may be carry-over from other donors' samples. The rearrangement combines TRBV7-2 with TRBJ2-7, and possibly TRBD1, on 6 matching bases. What was sequenced was PBMCs. The sequenced DNA is TGTGCCAGCAGCACTCCCGGGACATCATACGAGCAGTACTTC. This gives the protein CASSTPGTSYEQYF. The CDR3, completed at both ends by the reference TRBV7-2 and TRBJ2-7 genes, gives the full variable domain GAGVSQSPSNKVTEKGKDVELRCDPISGHTALYWYRQSLGQGLEFLIYFQGNSAPDKSGLPSDRFSAERTGGSVSTLTIQRTQQEDSAVYLCASSTPGTSYEQYFGPGTRLTVT.